This T cell receptor (beta chain) came from a study of cytomegalovirus exposure and HLA in healthy donors. The PCR had 60 Vbeta and 13 Jbeta primers. Produced via immunoSEQ multiplex PCR; TCRdb's table is partial and in-frame only. This sample yields more than 140,000 clones, of which roughly 87% are seen a single time; about 5.6% belongs to the top ten. Looked up from germline, CDR1 is SGHTA and CDR2 is FQGNSA. V lost 4 bases to trimming and J lost 8 bases; unmatched junction nucleotides: 13. The CDR3 extends over 15 amino acids. This clone has just a few counts. The origin of this receptor is a man younger than 40 in good health and CMV-seropositive. The V call is TRBV7-2, the J call TRBJ1-2; TRBD1 agrees at 7 bases. Sequencing input: PBMCs. The CDR3 spells CASSWAVDRATGYTF. CDR3 nucleotide sequence: TGTGCCAGCAGCTGGGCCGTTGACAGGGCGACCGGCTACACCTTC. Combining the CDR3 with reference TRBV7-2 and TRBJ1-2 gives the whole variable domain GAGVSQSPSNKVTEKGKDVELRCDPISGHTALYWYRQSLGQGLEFLIYFQGNSAPDKSGLPSDRFSAERTGGSVSTLTIQRTQQEDSAVYLCASSWAVDRATGYTFGSGTRLTVV.